What follows are 32 T cell receptor beta chains derived from one specimen sequenced in a study of blood T cell repertoires in COVID-19. Profiling relied on immunoSEQ multiplex PCR, and the TCRdb table lists in-frame clones only, not all of them. This sample has over 200,000 clones, with 80% to 90% found just once. Sequences were obtained from PBMCs or T cells enriched from blood (not recorded which). The receptors shown here come from a middle-aged man who had recovered from COVID-19.

This chain joins TRBV7-9 and TRBJ2-2, with 8 bases identical to TRBD2. The CDR3 covers 16 residues. With V trimmed by 5 bases and J by 2 bases, 7 bases remained unmatched. Germline lookup yields CDR1 SEHNR and CDR2 FQNEAQ (reference sequence). The CDR3 coding sequence is TGTGCCAGCAGCCATAGCGGGGCCGGAAACACCGGGGAGCTGTTTTTT. This translates into CASSHSGAGNTGELFF.

The rearrangement joins TRBV3-1 (or the pseudogene TRBV3-2) to TRBJ2-5; no reliable D call. The length of the CDR3 is 14 residues. The germline CDR1 and CDR2 sequences are LGHDT and YNNKEL (reference sequence). The ends were cut back, 2 bases at V and 1 base at J, with 8 bases in the middle. CDR3 DNA: TGTGCCAGCAGCCAAACGGCGGTCCAAGAGACCCAGTACTTC. This encodes CASSQTAVQETQYF.

This chain connects TRBV5-1 to TRBJ1-1, with D unresolved. This CDR3 has 14 residues. Germline assignment: CDR1 SGHRS and CDR2 YFSETQ. Trimming shortened V by 0 bases and J by 0 bases, and 6 bases separated the two germline ends. As DNA, the CDR3 is TGCGCCAGCAGCTTGGGACACCTGAACACTGAAGCTTTCTTT. Protein product: CASSLGHLNTEAFF.

This clone was counted a few times. The V gene is TRBV6-5, the J gene TRBJ2-3, with D maybe TRBD2 (7 bases). Germline CDR1 reads MNHEY; CDR2 reads SVGAGI. V shed 2 bases and J shed 2 bases, with 8 bases lying between them. The CDR3 contains 14 residues. The CDR3 sequence is CASSYGGATDTQYF. CDR3 DNA: TGTGCCAGCAGTTACGGGGGGGCCACAGATACGCAGTATTTT.

This chain joins TRBV30 and TRBJ1-5; D remains ambiguous. This CDR3 has 12 amino acids. The V end was cut by 4 bases, the J end by 4 bases, with 8 bases between. CDR1 is GTSNPN, CDR2 SVGIG, per germline (reference sequence). CDR3 region: CAWKTENQPQHF. The CDR3 DNA follows: TGTGCCTGGAAGACTGAGAATCAGCCCCAGCATTTT.

A note on this clone: Other DNA variants within this sample encode the same CDR3. J is TRBJ1-5 and V is TRBV9; 8 nucleotides line up with TRBD1. Germline V gene sequence: CDR1 SGDLS, CDR2 YYNGEE. The CDR3 covers 15 residues. With V trimmed by 0 bases and J by 5 bases, 4 bases remained unmatched. The CDR3 loop reads CASSVGGQGHQPQHF. CDR3 DNA sequence: TGTGCCAGCAGCGTAGGAGGACAGGGTCATCAGCCCCAGCATTTT.

This chain uses TRBV7-8 with TRBJ2-1; a possible D gene is TRBD2 (5 bases). Germline-derived CDR1 and CDR2 are SGHVS and FQNEAQ. The CDR3 consists of 21 residues. V was clipped by 5 bases and J by 0 bases, with 29 bases between them. The DNA for the CDR3 is TGTGCCAGCAGCGTCTACCGGCGCACCCCACACCTAGGGAGCTCCTACAATGAGCAGTTCTTC. Translated, it gives CASSVYRRTPHLGSSYNEQFF.

This chain joins TRBV5-1 and TRBJ2-3; the match to TRBD1 covers 8 bases. Germline V gives CDR1 SGHRS, CDR2 YFSETQ. The CDR3 consists of 15 residues. J was trimmed by 1 base and V by 3 bases; bases with no gene match: 4. CDR3 DNA sequence: TGCGCCAGCAGCTCCAGGGGGCTTCGCACAGATACGCAGTATTTT. It encodes CASSSRGLRTDTQYF.

The chain carries TRBV18 and TRBJ1-1; D possibly corresponds to TRBD1 (5 bases). Germline loops: CDR1 KGHSH, CDR2 LQKENI. V lost 6 bases, J lost 5 bases, and 16 bases lay in between. There are 14 residues in the CDR3. The CDR3 loop reads CASSPPGVGTEAFF. CDR3 DNA: TGTGCCAGCTCGCCCCCGGGGGTAGGGACTGAAGCTTTCTTT.

This chain links TRBV12-3 or TRBV12-4 with TRBJ2-7; D might be TRBD2 (5 bases). Trimming left V 6 bases short and J 3 bases short, with 12 bases between. There are 13 residues in the CDR3. CDR3 sequence: CASRSVGSYEQYF. CDR3 DNA sequence: TGTGCCAGCAGATCCGTTGGGAGCTACGAGCAGTACTTC.

This clone was seen only once. The J gene is TRBJ1-1, the V gene TRBV29-1; 7 bases align to TRBD1. The CDR3 runs to 14 residues. Germline V gene lookup returns CDR1 SQVTM and CDR2 ANQGSEA. After removal of 6 bases from V and 1 base from J, the junction contained 8 bases not matched to a gene. The CDR3 nucleotides read TGCAGCGTCCGACAGGGTTTTGAGAACACTGAAGCTTTCTTT. Translation gives CSVRQGFENTEAFF.

This clone was seen a single time. This chain joins TRBV10-3 and TRBJ1-1; D is undetermined. The CDR3 totals 13 residues. The ends were cut back, 8 bases at V and 0 bases at J, with 10 bases in the middle. Germline V lookup: CDR1 ENHRY, CDR2 SYGVKD. CDR3 region: CAIGRSMNTEAFF. The CDR3 DNA reads TGTGCCATCGGGCGCAGCATGAACACTGAAGCTTTCTTT.

In DNA, the CDR3 is TGCAGTGCTTTCCGAGAGACCCAGTACTTC. As protein: CSAFRETQYF. This chain links TRBV20-1 with TRBJ2-5; D gene ambiguous. The CDR3 totals 10 residues. Trimming removed 5 bases at V and 4 bases at J, with 5 bases between. CDR1 is DFQATT, CDR2 SNEGSKA, per germline (reference sequence).

The rearrangement links TRBV6-4 to TRBJ2-1; 13 bases are shared with TRBD2. The trim removed 8 bases at V and 7 bases at J, leaving 5 bases unmatched. The germline V gene has CDR1 MRHNA and CDR2 SNTAGT. CDR3 length: 14 amino acids. The CDR3 DNA follows: TGTGCCAGCGTCGGGACTAGCGGGATTAATGAGCAGTTCTTC. It codes for CASVGTSGINEQFF.

The chain combines TRBV2 with TRBJ1-4; D possibly corresponds to TRBD1 (5 bases). The CDR3 totals 13 residues. Trimming cost V 8 bases and J 11 bases, with 18 bases left between them. Germline loops: CDR1 SNHLY, CDR2 FYNNEI. The CDR3 here is CASLLDTLGKLFF. CDR3 DNA sequence: TGTGCCAGCCTATTGGACACCTTGGGGAAACTGTTTTTT.

J is TRBJ2-5 and V is TRBV7-9; 8 bases match TRBD1. Losses at the gene ends were 4 bases for V and 4 bases for J; bases not matched to a gene: 8. Per germline, CDR1 SEHNR and CDR2 FQNEAQ (reference sequence). This CDR3 has 15 residues. The CDR3 DNA follows: TGTGCCAGCAGCTCCGGACAGGGAGGACCAGAGACCCAGTACTTC. Protein sequence: CASSSGQGGPETQYF.

The CDR3 here is CASSLSATGVEETQYF. The CDR3 nucleotides are TGTGCCAGCAGCTTGAGTGCAACGGGGGTGGAAGAGACCCAGTACTTC. The chain has TRBV7-9 and TRBJ2-5; TRBD2 is a possible D gene (6 bases). Germline V gene sequence: CDR1 SEHNR, CDR2 FQNEAQ (reference sequence). CDR3 length: 16 residues. Trimming left V 3 bases short and J 3 bases short, with 17 bases between.

The sample holds one count of this clone. This rearrangement joins TRBV9 to TRBJ2-1; 8 bases fit TRBD1. CDR3 length: 14 amino acids. CDR1 is SGDLS and CDR2 is YYNGEE in the germline V gene. V gave up 1 base and J gave up 7 bases; unmatched junction bases: 4. CDR3 residues: CASSVQGAGNEQFF. Written as DNA, the CDR3 is TGTGCCAGCAGCGTACAGGGGGCGGGGAATGAGCAGTTCTTC. The whole variable domain, remainder taken from reference TRBV9 and TRBJ2-1, is DSGVTQTPKHLITATGQRVTLRCSPRSGDLSVYWYQQSLDQGLQFLIQYYNGEERAKGNILERFSAQQFPDLHSELNLSSLELGDSALYFCASSVQGAGNEQFFGPGTRLTVL.

The V gene is TRBV6-5, the J gene TRBJ2-1, with D perhaps matching TRBD1 (5 bases). The CDR3 loop spans 15 amino acids. With 5 bases removed from V and 1 base from J, the gap between germline ends came to 12 bases. CDR1 and CDR2 (germline): MNHEY, SVGAGI. The CDR3: CASSQTALSYNEQFF. The CDR3 region has the DNA TGTGCCAGCAGTCAGACAGCGCTTTCCTACAATGAGCAGTTCTTC.

The rearrangement uses TRBV28 and TRBJ2-7; D is ambiguous. Germline-derived CDR1 and CDR2 are MDHEN and SYDVKM. V was trimmed by 8 bases and J by 2 bases, leaving 10 bases between them. CDR3 length: 12 amino acids. CDR3 region: CASQLPAYEQYF. The CDR3 coding sequence is TGTGCCAGCCAACTCCCGGCCTACGAGCAGTACTTC.

This sequence joins TRBV7-2 and TRBJ2-1; 8 bases map to TRBD1. Germline V lookup: CDR1 SGHTA, CDR2 FQGNSA. With V trimmed by 0 bases and J by 4 bases, 5 bases remained unmatched. The CDR3 runs to 16 residues. CDR3: CASSLADRGIYNEQFF. The CDR3 DNA follows: TGTGCCAGCAGCTTAGCCGACAGGGGTATATACAATGAGCAGTTCTTC.

This chain links TRBV4-2 with TRBJ2-7; 14 bases fit TRBD2. The germline V gene encodes CDR1 LGHNA and CDR2 YNFKEQ. V lost 2 bases and J lost 6; bases outside the gene matches: 6. The CDR3 is 16 amino acids. The CDR3 reads CASSQPGTSGSTEQYF. Written as DNA, the CDR3 is TGTGCCAGCAGCCAACCCGGGACTAGCGGGAGTACCGAGCAGTACTTC.

The V and J genes are TRBV7-2 and TRBJ2-1; D may be TRBD2 (6 bases). The CDR3 consists of 16 residues. The germline CDR1 and CDR2 sequences are SGHTA and FQGNSA. V lost 5 bases and J 3 bases, leaving 17 bases between the germline ends. The CDR3, as DNA: TGTGCCAGCAGCCCTGTTTCGGGAGTTATCTACAATGAGCAGTTCTTC. Protein sequence: CASSPVSGVIYNEQFF. Together with reference TRBV7-2 and TRBJ2-1, the CDR3 gives the full variable domain: GAGVSQSPSNKVTEKGKDVELRCDPISGHTALYWYRQSLGQGLEFLIYFQGNSAPDKSGLPSDRFSAERTGGSVSTLTIQRTQQEDSAVYLCASSPVSGVIYNEQFFGPGTRLTVL.

The J gene is TRBJ2-4, the V gene TRBV4-1; 9 bases match TRBD2. J was trimmed by 8 bases and V by 4 bases; bases with no gene match: 6. Germline V gene sequence: CDR1 MGHRA, CDR2 YSYEKL. The CDR3 spans 14 residues. The CDR3 coding sequence is TGCGCCAGCAGCCCACCCGCGGGGGGGGACATTCAGTACTTC. Encoded protein: CASSPPAGGDIQYF.

V gene TRBV3-1 (or the pseudogene TRBV3-2) combines with J gene TRBJ1-3, with D perhaps TRBD1 (6 bases). V was cut by 4 bases and J by 0 bases, with 16 bases left in between. The germline gives CDR1 LGHDT, CDR2 YNNKEL (reference sequence). The CDR3 has 17 amino acids. DNA for the CDR3: TGTGCCAGCAGCCGACTTTCGGGACAAAGCTCTGGAAACACCATATATTTT. Translating gives CASSRLSGQSSGNTIYF.

V and J are TRBV7-2 and TRBJ1-5, with D hard to call. V lost 1 base, J lost 0 bases, and 7 bases lay in between. CDR3 length: 15 residues. CDR1 SGHTA and CDR2 FQGNSA come from the germline V gene. The CDR3 DNA is TGTGCCAGCAGCTTAGGAGAGTATAGCAATCAGCCCCAGCATTTT. The encoded protein is CASSLGEYSNQPQHF.

This clone has a single count. The chain carries TRBV6-5 and TRBJ2-5; D perhaps matches TRBD1 (7 bases). V was clipped by 6 bases and J by 6 bases, with 20 bases between them. Looked up from germline, CDR1 is MNHEY and CDR2 is SVGAGI. The CDR3 contains 15 residues. CDR3 residues: CASSGGGGAMKTQYF. CDR3 DNA: TGTGCCAGCAGCGGCGGAGGGGGCGCAATGAAGACCCAGTACTTC.

There are a few counts of this clone. The genes are TRBV6-2 or TRBV6-3 and TRBJ1-2; 10 nucleotides line up with TRBD1. V shed 2 bases, J shed 6 bases, and the junction held 6 bases outside the gene matches. Germline CDR1 MNHEY, CDR2 SVGEGT. This CDR3 region has 15 residues. The CDR3 spells CASSYPRQGADGYTF. CDR3 in DNA: TGTGCCAGCAGTTACCCTCGACAGGGGGCTGATGGCTACACCTTC.

This clone was seen more than once but under ten times. The chain joins TRBV28 to TRBJ2-7; D possibly corresponds to TRBD1 (5 bases). The V end lost 4 bases, the J end lost 2 bases, and 21 bases lay between the germline ends. The length of the CDR3 is 17 residues. Germline lookup yields CDR1 MDHEN and CDR2 SYDVKM. CDR3: CASSSPGADTSPYEQYF. The CDR3 nucleotides are TGTGCCAGCAGTTCCCCTGGGGCGGACACATCTCCCTACGAGCAGTACTTC.

The V gene is TRBV7-3, the J gene TRBJ2-5; D may be TRBD2 (6 bases). The CDR3 totals 16 residues. Germline V lookup: CDR1 SGHTA, CDR2 FQGTGA. Between the trimmed V and J ends, which lost 0 bases and 3 bases, there was a span of 14 bases. The CDR3 nucleotides read TGTGCCAGCAGCTTAACGGCGGGACCAATTGAAGAGACCCAGTACTTC. It yields the protein CASSLTAGPIEETQYF. The entire variable domain, with the rest obtained from reference TRBV7-3 and TRBJ2-5, is as follows: GAGVSQTPSNKVTEKGKYVELRCDPISGHTALYWYRQSLGQGPEFLIYFQGTGAADDSGLPNDRFFAVRPEGSVSTLKIQRTERGDSAVYLCASSLTAGPIEETQYFGPGTRLLVL.

This chain links TRBV7-2 with TRBJ1-2; D uncertain. Per germline, CDR1 SGHTA and CDR2 FQGNSA. The CDR3 extends over 14 amino acids. Trimming shortened V by 1 base and J by 6 bases, and 12 bases separated the two germline ends. CDR3 nucleotide sequence: TGTGCCAGCAGCTTAGGAATCACAGTTAATGGCTACACCTTC. Protein sequence: CASSLGITVNGYTF.

This chain connects TRBV19 to TRBJ2-1; tentatively, D is TRBD1 (6 bases). V was clipped by 6 bases and J by 2 bases, with 14 bases between them. The CDR3 is 15 amino acids. Germline values: CDR1 LNHDA, CDR2 SQIVND (reference sequence). The CDR3 DNA follows: TGTGCCAGTAGAGAAAGGGGACATCCCTACAATGAGCAGTTCTTC. It encodes CASRERGHPYNEQFF.